The clone carrying this TCR beta chain was detected once. Its antigen remains unknown. The data belong to a study of shared clonotypes between healthy human individuals. Germline CDR1 is SQVTM and CDR2 is ANQGSEA. The trim removed 4 bases at V and 3 bases at J, leaving 5 bases unmatched. The CDR3 is made up of 14 amino acids. Study findings and constraints: Represented genetic and exposure-history diversity was restricted by having few donors. Rarefaction gave evidence that sorted-subset sequencing remained incomplete despite large depth.

TCRdb's copy holds only in-frame clones and misses some; the assay was immunoSEQ multiplex PCR. The table records some 2.4 million clones, over 85% of them present only once. The V and J genes are TRBV29-1 and TRBJ2-7, with 11 bases that match TRBD1. Material for sequencing was naive CD4+ T cells from PBMCs. Noted subset: CD45RA+ positively selected. The sequence came from a man aged 18 to 35 in good health. Some clones in this sample may be carry-over from other donors' samples. The CDR3: CSVAGTGGDYEQYF. The CDR3 region has the DNA TGCAGCGTTGCCGGGACAGGGGGAGACTACGAGCAGTACTTC.